These 30 T cell receptor beta chains came from one sample sequenced in a study of T cells in localized non-small cell lung cancer. The data were produced by immunoSEQ multiplex PCR, yet TCRdb's version contains in-frame clones alone and is incomplete. This sample has 45,000 to 70,000 clones, with 80% to 90% found just once. The sample here was peripheral blood, taken before any cancer treatment. Receptor source: a woman aged 35-70 years with stage I lung adenocarcinoma.

The CDR3 region has the DNA TGTGCCAGTAGTATAGGAGGGATCTCTGGGGCCAACGTCCTGACTTTC. Its protein is CASSIGGISGANVLTF. The chain links TRBV19 to TRBJ2-6; tentative D call: TRBD2 (5 bases). V lost 1 base, J lost 0 bases, and 7 bases lay in between. CDR3 size: 16 residues. Germline CDR1 LNHDA, CDR2 SQIVND (reference sequence).

The chain uses TRBV9 and TRBJ1-2; the D is unclear. Germline V gene data show CDR1 as SGDLS and CDR2 as YYNGEE. The V and J ends lost 0 bases and 1 base respectively, with 4 bases between them. The CDR3 length is 13 residues. The CDR3 reads CASSVDVNYGYTF. The CDR3 DNA reads as TGTGCCAGCAGCGTAGACGTTAACTATGGCTACACCTTC.

The chain uses TRBV30 and TRBJ2-5; 8 bases align to TRBD1. The CDR3 length is 15 residues. Trimming cost V 3 bases and J 1 base; bases outside gene matches: 7. Germline V lookup: CDR1 GTSNPN, CDR2 SVGIG (reference sequence). CDR3 in amino acids: CAWRADRGSQETQYF. DNA of the CDR3: TGTGCCTGGAGGGCAGACAGGGGCTCCCAAGAGACCCAGTACTTC.

This clone was detected once. The chain carries TRBV6-5 and TRBJ1-2, with D perhaps matching TRBD1 (6 bases). Germline CDR1 MNHEY, CDR2 SVGAGI. CDR3 length: 11 amino acids. Trimming pared 9 bases from V and 8 bases from J, leaving 13 bases between. For the CDR3, the DNA is TGTGCCAGTCGCAGGGGAGGAGGCTACACCTTC. This sequence encodes CASRRGGGYTF.

This clone occurred once. The chain employs TRBV28 and TRBJ1-2; D perhaps matches TRBD1 (6 bases). Trimming cost V 2 bases and J 3 bases, with 16 bases left between them. Germline V gives CDR1 MDHEN, CDR2 SYDVKM. The CDR3 contains 16 residues. The CDR3 protein is CASSLVGGESDYGYTF. The CDR3 DNA reads as TGTGCCAGCAGTTTAGTGGGGGGCGAATCGGACTATGGCTACACCTTC.

This clone was seen a handful of times. The chain uses TRBV4-2 and TRBJ2-1; perhaps TRBD2 as D (5 bases). Germline CDR1 LGHNA, CDR2 YNFKEQ. The CDR3 is 15 residues long. V lost 0 bases, J lost 5 bases, and 11 bases lay in between. The CDR3: CASSQDSVPHNEQFF. Here the CDR3 DNA reads TGTGCCAGCAGCCAAGATAGCGTCCCGCACAATGAGCAGTTCTTC.

The chain uses TRBV27 and TRBJ2-1; D may be TRBD2 (5 bases). The CDR3 sequence is 13 residues long. V lost 3 bases and J 4 bases, leaving 7 bases between the germline ends. Germline-derived CDR1 and CDR2 are MNHEY and SMNVEV (reference sequence). The CDR3 nucleotides read TGTGCCAGCAGTTTCGGACTGTACAATGAGCAGTTCTTC. Protein sequence: CASSFGLYNEQFF.

This clone has ten or more counts. The chain is built from TRBV30 and TRBJ1-2; TRBD1 agrees at 9 bases. The V gene's germline CDR1 is GTSNPN and CDR2 SVGIG (reference sequence). Germline trimming cut 3 bases from V and 7 bases from J; bases unmatched to any gene: 3. The CDR3 runs to 12 residues. The CDR3 nucleotides read TGTGCCTGGAGCGGACAGGGGTCTGGCTACACCTTC. Protein product: CAWSGQGSGYTF.

The rearrangement links TRBV6-6 to TRBJ1-4; D is unclear. This CDR3 is built from 14 residues. From germline, CDR1 is MNHNY and CDR2 SVGAGI (reference sequence). With 4 bases removed from V and 1 base from J, the gap between germline ends came to 7 bases. The CDR3 DNA is TGTGCCAGCAGTTCCGGAGGAACTAATGAAAAACTGTTTTTT. Translation: CASSSGGTNEKLFF.

The rearrangement links TRBV2 to TRBJ2-7; D is uncertain. The CDR3 length is 13 residues. Germline values: CDR1 SNHLY, CDR2 FYNNEI. The ends were cut back, 3 bases at V and 3 bases at J, with 9 bases in the middle. The CDR3 bases are TGTGCCAGCAGTGAGGACGGCCTCTACGAGCAGTACTTC. Translated: CASSEDGLYEQYF.

The chain employs TRBV7-2 and TRBJ1-4; 7 positions agree with TRBD1. CDR3 length: 13 amino acids. V shed 7 bases and J 4 bases; nucleotides not matched to a gene: 3. Germline V gene sequence: CDR1 SGHTA, CDR2 FQGNSA. CDR3 nucleotides: TGTGCCAGCAAGGGACAGCTTAATGAAAAACTGTTTTTT. Protein product: CASKGQLNEKLFF.

This clone came up a few times. V gene TRBV25-1 combines with J gene TRBJ2-2; D not certain. The CDR3 extends over 14 amino acids. Germline CDR1 reads MGHDK; CDR2 reads SYGVNS. Trimming stripped 4 bases from V and 6 bases from J, with 12 bases between. CDR3: CASSVGLWAGELFF. In DNA, the CDR3 is TGTGCCAGCAGTGTTGGTCTCTGGGCCGGGGAGCTGTTTTTT.

The J gene is TRBJ2-7, the V gene TRBV4-3, with D possibly TRBD2 on 6 matching bases. Germline values: CDR1 LGHNA, CDR2 YSLEER. Trimming removed 4 bases at V and 4 bases at J, with 11 bases between. The CDR3 contains 13 residues. CDR3 residues: CASSPPGEYEQYF. The CDR3 coding sequence is TGCGCCAGCAGCCCCCCGGGAGAATACGAGCAGTACTTC.

The chain has TRBV27 and TRBJ2-1; possible D gene TRBD1, 8 bases. The CDR3 length is 17 residues. With 5 bases removed from V and 6 bases from J, the gap between germline ends came to 23 bases. Germline-derived CDR1 and CDR2 are MNHEY and SMNVEV (reference sequence). The CDR3: CASSPWTGRDPGNEQFF. CDR3 bases: TGTGCCAGCAGTCCGTGGACAGGGAGGGATCCTGGCAATGAGCAGTTCTTC.

The chain has TRBV18 and TRBJ1-1; 8 nucleotides agree with TRBD1. V trimming: 6 bases; J trimming: 5 bases; junction bases outside the gene matches: 11. The germline V gene has CDR1 KGHSH and CDR2 LQKENI. The CDR3 is 15 residues long. DNA of the CDR3: TGTGCCAGCTCCTTAGCAGGGGGCGTGGGAACTGAAGCTTTCTTT. Translation gives CASSLAGGVGTEAFF.

The chain is built from TRBV11-3 and TRBJ1-2, with D uncertain. Germline loops: CDR1 SGHNT, CDR2 YENEEA. V shed 2 bases and J shed 4 bases, with 8 bases lying between them. The CDR3 sequence is 13 residues long. In DNA, the CDR3 is TGTGCCAGCAGCTTACGGGGTGGCTATGGCTACACCTTC. It yields the protein CASSLRGGYGYTF.

The J gene is TRBJ2-7, the V gene TRBV6-1; TRBD1 is a possible D gene (6 bases). Germline V gene sequence: CDR1 MNHNS, CDR2 SASEGT. The CDR3 is made up of 13 amino acids. Trimming pared 5 bases from V and 2 bases from J, leaving 10 bases between. CDR3 sequence: CASSRQAAYEQYF. In DNA form, the CDR3 reads TGTGCCAGCAGTAGACAGGCGGCCTACGAGCAGTACTTC.

The V and J genes are TRBV28 and TRBJ2-7; D is unresolved. CDR1 is MDHEN and CDR2 is SYDVKM in the germline V gene. Trimming removed 5 bases from V and 1 base from J, with 6 bases in between. The CDR3 extends over 12 amino acids. CDR3: CASSRASYEQYF. CDR3 coding DNA: TGTGCCAGCAGTCGGGCGTCCTACGAGCAGTACTTC. The full variable domain, its missing parts supplied by reference TRBV28 and TRBJ2-7, is DVKVTQSSRYLVKRTGEKVFLECVQDMDHENMFWYRQDPGLGLRLIYFSYDVKMKEKGDIPEGYSVSREKKERFSLILESASTNQTSMYLCASSRASYEQYFGPGTRLTVT.

V gene TRBV19 combines with J gene TRBJ1-5; D unresolved. CDR1 and CDR2 from the germline V gene are LNHDA and SQIVND (reference sequence). The CDR3 runs 17 residues. V lost 1 base to trimming and J lost 3 bases, with 16 bases between them. In nucleotides, the CDR3 is TGTGCCAGTAGTATAGTTCTCGGAGGGAAACCCAATCAGCCCCAGCATTTT. Translation: CASSIVLGGKPNQPQHF.

This chain links TRBV7-9 with TRBJ1-2; 7 bases match TRBD1. J was trimmed by 6 bases and V by 8 bases; bases with no gene match: 9. The CDR3 totals 13 residues. Per the germline V gene, CDR1 is SEHNR and CDR2 is FQNEAQ (reference sequence). In DNA, the CDR3 is TGTGCCAGCGTAGGGGGCGGAGGGAATGGCTACACCTTC. Protein sequence: CASVGGGGNGYTF.

This rearrangement joins TRBV7-9 to TRBJ1-6; D is uncertain. The length of the CDR3 is 14 residues. CDR1 and CDR2 (germline): SEHNR, FQNEAQ (reference sequence). V was pared by 1 base and J by 9 bases, with 10 bases between. The CDR3 nucleotides are TGTGCCAGCAGCTTAGTCGTTGGGAGTTCACCCCTCCACTTT. It codes for CASSLVVGSSPLHF.

The chain links TRBV9 to TRBJ2-2; D is ambiguous. Germline CDR1 is SGDLS and CDR2 is YYNGEE. V dropped 0 bases and J dropped 5 bases, with 11 bases sitting between them. CDR3 size: 15 residues. Written as DNA, the CDR3 is TGTGCCAGCAGCGTAGAAGGGAAGGGTACCGGGGAGCTGTTTTTT. Protein: CASSVEGKGTGELFF.

The chain carries TRBV14 and TRBJ2-1; the D is unclear. The CDR3 covers 13 residues. Per germline, CDR1 SGHDN and CDR2 FVKESK. The V gene lost 0 bases and the J gene lost 4 bases, with 4 bases spanning the gap. The CDR3 protein is CASSQETYNEQFF. The CDR3 nucleotides are TGTGCCAGCAGCCAAGAAACATACAATGAGCAGTTCTTC. Together with reference TRBV14 and TRBJ2-1, the CDR3 gives the full variable domain: EAGVTQFPSHSVIEKGQTVTLRCDPISGHDNLYWYRRVMGKEIKFLLHFVKESKQDESGMPNNRFLAERTGGTYSTLKVQPAELEDSGVYFCASSQETYNEQFFGPGTRLTVL.

This sequence joins TRBV27 and TRBJ1-6; D not certain. Germline values: CDR1 MNHEY, CDR2 SMNVEV (reference sequence). V dropped 1 base and J dropped 6 bases, with 10 bases sitting between them. CDR3 size: 15 residues. The CDR3 nucleotides are TGTGCCAGCAGTTTATTAGTAACAGTTAATTCACCCCTCCACTTT. This translates into CASSLLVTVNSPLHF.

The rearrangement joins TRBV7-2 to TRBJ2-3; no clear D. Per germline, CDR1 SGHTA and CDR2 FQGNSA. Trimming stripped 2 bases from V and 4 bases from J, with 16 bases between. This CDR3 has 16 amino acids. CDR3 nucleotides: TGTGCCAGCAGCTTAACTCCGGGCCCGTTTGCAGATACGCAGTATTTT. Protein sequence: CASSLTPGPFADTQYF.

V usage is TRBV25-1 and J usage is TRBJ2-5; perhaps D is TRBD1 or TRBD2 (5 bases each). Germline V lookup: CDR1 MGHDK, CDR2 SYGVNS. The length of the CDR3 is 14 residues. Trimming took 1 base from V and 8 from J, leaving 14 bases between them. This CDR3 reads CASSELGTATTQYF. Written as DNA, the CDR3 is TGTGCCAGCAGTGAATTGGGGACCGCTACAACCCAGTACTTC.

The V call is TRBV6-1, the J call TRBJ1-4, with TRBD1 identical over 11 bases. The J segment lost 9 bases and the V segment lost 8 bases, leaving 11 bases of the junction unmatched. CDR1 is MNHNS and CDR2 is SASEGT in the germline V gene. The CDR3 consists of 15 residues. This CDR3 reads CASRGQGVVFQKLFF. DNA for the CDR3: TGTGCCAGCCGGGGACAGGGGGTGGTATTTCAAAAACTGTTTTTT.

This clone has just one count. The gene calls are TRBV28 and TRBJ1-1; D uncertain. Germline CDR1 MDHEN, CDR2 SYDVKM. V lost 3 bases and J 4 bases, leaving 9 bases between the germline ends. The CDR3 sequence is 13 residues long. The CDR3 sequence: CASSLGKLTEAFF. Here the CDR3 DNA reads TGTGCCAGCAGTTTGGGGAAGCTCACTGAAGCTTTCTTT.

The CDR3: CASSSGTGGTGELFF. The CDR3, as DNA: TGTGCCAGCAGTTCAGGGACAGGGGGCACCGGGGAGCTGTTTTTT. The V call is TRBV28, the J call TRBJ2-2; 11 bases line up with TRBD1. This CDR3 has 15 residues. Germline V CDR1 and CDR2: MDHEN, SYDVKM. V shed 4 bases and J 4 bases; nucleotides not matched to a gene: 2.

This chain links TRBV5-1 with TRBJ2-1, with D possibly being TRBD1 (6 bases). The CDR3 is 13 amino acids. Germline values: CDR1 SGHRS, CDR2 YFSETQ. V lost 4 bases and J 7 bases, leaving 12 bases between the germline ends. The CDR3 loop reads CASSIGTSNEQFF. CDR3 bases: TGCGCCAGCAGCATAGGGACATCTAATGAGCAGTTCTTC.